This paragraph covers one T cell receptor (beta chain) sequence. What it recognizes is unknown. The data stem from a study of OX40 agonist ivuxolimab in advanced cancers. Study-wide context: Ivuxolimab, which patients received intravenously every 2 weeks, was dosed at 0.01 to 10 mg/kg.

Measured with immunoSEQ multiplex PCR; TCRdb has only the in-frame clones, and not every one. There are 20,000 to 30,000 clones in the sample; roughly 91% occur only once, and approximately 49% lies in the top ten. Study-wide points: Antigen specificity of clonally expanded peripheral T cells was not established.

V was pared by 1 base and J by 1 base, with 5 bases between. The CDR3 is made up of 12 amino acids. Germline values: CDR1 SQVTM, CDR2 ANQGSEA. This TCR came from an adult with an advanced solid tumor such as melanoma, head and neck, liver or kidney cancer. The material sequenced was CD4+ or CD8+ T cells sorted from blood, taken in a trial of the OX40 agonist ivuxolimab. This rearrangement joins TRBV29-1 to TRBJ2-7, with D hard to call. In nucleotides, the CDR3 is TGCAGCGTTGAAGGCCGTTCCTACGAGCAGTACTTC. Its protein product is CSVEGRSYEQYF.